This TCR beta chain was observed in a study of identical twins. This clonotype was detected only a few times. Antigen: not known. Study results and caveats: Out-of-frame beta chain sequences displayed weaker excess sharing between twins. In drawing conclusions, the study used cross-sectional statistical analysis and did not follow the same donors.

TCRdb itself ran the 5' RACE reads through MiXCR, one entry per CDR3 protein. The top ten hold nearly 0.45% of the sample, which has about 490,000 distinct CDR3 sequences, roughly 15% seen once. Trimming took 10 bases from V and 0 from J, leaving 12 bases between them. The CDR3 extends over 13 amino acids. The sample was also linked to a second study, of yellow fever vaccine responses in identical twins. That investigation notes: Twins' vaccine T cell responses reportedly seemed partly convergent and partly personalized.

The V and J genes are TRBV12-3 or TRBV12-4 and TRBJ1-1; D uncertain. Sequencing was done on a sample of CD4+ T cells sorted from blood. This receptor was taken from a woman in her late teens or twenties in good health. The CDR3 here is CATSKRVNTEAFF. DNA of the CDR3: TGTGCCACCTCGAAGCGGGTGAACACTGAAGCTTTCTTT.